This T cell receptor beta chain emerged from a study of T cell responses to AZD1222 COVID-19 vaccine (dated by TCRdb to the early 2020s). As for the study more broadly: AZD1222 recipients with second doses at about 4 weeks or about 12 weeks were pooled, because spike-specific TCR depth and breadth did not differ between schedules. A total of over 230 trial participants underwent TCR sequencing, of whom nearly 210 had received two doses of AZD1222 and around 25 had received two doses of the MenACWY control vaccine. Trial participants were enrolled by age into subgroups of 18-55, 56-69 and 70-plus years, and 148, 28 and 57 TCR-sequenced participants, respectively, were included in these subgroups.

Summary of the overall study and its limitations: After two AZD1222 doses, spike-specific TCR breadth and depth were significantly higher than at day 0 and than in MenACWY recipients. Vaccine-associated CD4 TCRs spanned the whole spike protein, with dominant responses in regions 160-218 and 743-854. Only five to seven AZD1222 recipients were SARS-CoV-2 seropositive at baseline, limiting conclusions about previously exposed vaccinees. Participants were mostly white British, with more females than males. The authors suggested clonal diversity may have been underestimated. Epitopes outside the regions mutated in the B.1.351 and B.1.1.7 variants were reportedly recognized by nearly half of the unique spike-specific TCRs. No day 14 peak-response samples were available, so repertoires were characterized only after the peak T cell response. In the small 56-69-year group, the increase in depth fell short of significance, most likely because of low power.

Read against the paper, the sample's time point label means: baseline before first vaccination. The vaccinee samples were drawn from two UK trials, COV001 and COV002, one of which was a single-blind randomized controlled phase 2/3 trial testing AZD1222 (ChAdOx1 nCoV-19) in healthy adults. For TCRbeta chain sequencing, PBMC samples were collected from trial participants at day 0 and at day 28 after the second dose. Concerning this clone itself: The specificity of this receptor is unknown. Base quality data are lacking; no much larger clone is found one base away.

CDR1 and CDR2 were assigned from the germline V gene as ENHRY and SYGVKD. Taken from cysteine to phenylalanine, the CDR3 has 13 residues. The kept DNA is CDR3 alone, 39 bases in frame from the first base. Cut back by 2 bases and 3 bases, the V and J ends lie 8 bases apart. The CDR3 regions of human TCRbeta chains were subjected to immunosequencing. From the authors' description of their analysis: TCRs in the repertoires were compared against a reference library of SARS-CoV-2-specific TCRs that had been generated with the MIRA antigen-specificity platform. Breadth meant the fraction of unique TCRs that were SARS-CoV-2-associated, whereas depth meant the fraction of total T cells that were SARS-CoV-2-associated. Using the MIRA data, every spike-specific TCR was mapped to the spike region that the TCR reacted to and assigned to either a CD4 or a CD8 class. Log10-transformed breadth and depth values were compared by one-way ANOVA with Sidak's multiple comparisons tests. TCRdb carries this immuneACCESS record with in-frame sequences only. Its versions omit some clonotypes, under half of them owing to an unresolved V gene in the studies checked, with the rest unexplained. Clone size and the V and J calls come from that table; the DNA yielded D and trimming. The sample table lists around 140,000 clones, more than 85% of them with a count of one. 1.5% to 2% of the sample is taken by the ten largest.

The sequencing used peripheral blood, collected on day 0 of AZD1222 vaccination. The sequence was obtained from an adult in good health. The chain is made from TRBV10-3 and TRBJ2-7; a tentative D match to TRBD1 spans 5 bases. The CDR3 in this case is CAISEGRDYEQYF. The DNA is TGTGCCATCAGTGAGGGCAGGGACTACGAGCAGTACTTC.